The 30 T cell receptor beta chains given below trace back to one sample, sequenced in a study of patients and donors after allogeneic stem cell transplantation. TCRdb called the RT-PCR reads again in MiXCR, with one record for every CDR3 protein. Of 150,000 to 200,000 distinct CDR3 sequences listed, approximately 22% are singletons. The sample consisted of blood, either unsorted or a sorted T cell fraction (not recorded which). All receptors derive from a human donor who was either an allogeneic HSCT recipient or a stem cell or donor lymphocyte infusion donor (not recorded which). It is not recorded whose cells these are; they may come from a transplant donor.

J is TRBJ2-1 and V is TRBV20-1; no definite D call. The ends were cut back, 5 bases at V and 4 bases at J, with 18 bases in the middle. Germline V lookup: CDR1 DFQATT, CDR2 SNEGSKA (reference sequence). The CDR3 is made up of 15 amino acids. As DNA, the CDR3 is TGCAGTGCTCAGGACCTTCTATATACTTACAATGAGCAGTTCTTC. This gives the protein CSAQDLLYTYNEQFF.

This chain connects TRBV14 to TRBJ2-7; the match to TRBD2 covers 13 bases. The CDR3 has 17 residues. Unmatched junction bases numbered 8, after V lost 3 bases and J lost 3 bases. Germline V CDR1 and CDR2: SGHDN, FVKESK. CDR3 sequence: CASSQRPGLAGIYEQYF. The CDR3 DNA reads TGTGCCAGCAGCCAGAGGCCGGGACTAGCGGGAATCTACGAGCAGTACTTC.

The CDR3 sequence is CASSWTYNEQFF. The CDR3 coding sequence is TGTGCCAGCAGCTGGACCTACAATGAGCAGTTCTTC. The J gene is TRBJ2-1, the V gene TRBV7-9; D uncertain. Germline loops: CDR1 SEHNR, CDR2 FQNEAQ (reference sequence). Deletions cut 4 bases from V and 2 bases from J, with 3 bases between. The CDR3 length is 12 residues.

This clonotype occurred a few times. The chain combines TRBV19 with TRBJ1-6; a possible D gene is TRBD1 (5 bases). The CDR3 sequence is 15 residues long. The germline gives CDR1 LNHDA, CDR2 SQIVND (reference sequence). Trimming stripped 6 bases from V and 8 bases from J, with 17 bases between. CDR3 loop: CASRWQGTKDSPLHF. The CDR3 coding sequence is TGTGCCAGTAGATGGCAAGGGACCAAGGATTCACCCCTCCACTTT.

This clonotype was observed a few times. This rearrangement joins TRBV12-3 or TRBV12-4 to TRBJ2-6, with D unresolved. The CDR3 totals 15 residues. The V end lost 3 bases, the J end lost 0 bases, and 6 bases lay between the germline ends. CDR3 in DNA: TGTGCCAGCAGTTTGTTGAACTCTGGGGCCAACGTCCTGACTTTC. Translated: CASSLLNSGANVLTF.

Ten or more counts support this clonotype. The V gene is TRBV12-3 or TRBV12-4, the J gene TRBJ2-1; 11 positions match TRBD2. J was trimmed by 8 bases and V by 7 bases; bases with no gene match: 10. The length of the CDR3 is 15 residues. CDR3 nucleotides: TGTGCCAGCAACCTCAGACTAGCGGGGAGGGATGAGCAGTTCTTC. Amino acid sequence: CASNLRLAGRDEQFF.

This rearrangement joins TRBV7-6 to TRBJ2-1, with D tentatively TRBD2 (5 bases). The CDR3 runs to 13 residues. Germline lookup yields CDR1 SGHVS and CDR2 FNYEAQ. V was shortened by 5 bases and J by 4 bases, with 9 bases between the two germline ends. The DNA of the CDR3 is TGTGCCAGCAGCAGAAGCGGTTACAATGAGCAGTTCTTC. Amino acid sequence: CASSRSGYNEQFF.

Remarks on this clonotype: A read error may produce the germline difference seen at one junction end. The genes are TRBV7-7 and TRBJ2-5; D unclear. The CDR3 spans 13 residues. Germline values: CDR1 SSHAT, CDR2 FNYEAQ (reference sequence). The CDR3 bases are TGTGCTAGCAGCTTTACCCCAAGAGAGACCCAGTACTTC. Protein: CASSFTPRETQYF.

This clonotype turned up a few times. CDR3 sequence reads: CASSVAPTSGGSTDTQYF. CDR3 DNA: TGTGCCAGCAGCGTCGCACCCACTAGCGGGGGTAGCACAGATACGCAGTATTTT. The V gene is TRBV9, the J gene TRBJ2-3; 11 nucleotides align to TRBD2. Germline CDR1 is SGDLS and CDR2 is YYNGEE. V lost 2 bases and J lost 0; bases outside the gene matches: 8. This CDR3 comprises 18 residues.

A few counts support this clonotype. The DNA for the CDR3 is TGTGCCAGCAGTTTTGGACAGGGGCTTCCAAATTCACCCCTCCACTTT. Residues: CASSFGQGLPNSPLHF. The gene calls are TRBV27 and TRBJ1-6; TRBD1 agrees at 9 bases. There are 16 residues in the CDR3. V shed 3 bases, J shed 7 bases, and the junction held 7 bases outside the gene matches. Germline-derived CDR1 and CDR2 are MNHEY and SMNVEV (reference sequence).

The CDR3 nucleotides are TGCAGTGCACCCGACAGGAAGGGGACAGATACGCAGTATTTT. Protein: CSAPDRKGTDTQYF. The gene calls are TRBV20-1 and TRBJ2-3; possibly TRBD1 for D (6 bases). Germline V lookup: CDR1 DFQATT, CDR2 SNEGSKA (reference sequence). The CDR3 is made up of 14 amino acids. Trimming pared 6 bases from V and 3 bases from J, leaving 16 bases between.

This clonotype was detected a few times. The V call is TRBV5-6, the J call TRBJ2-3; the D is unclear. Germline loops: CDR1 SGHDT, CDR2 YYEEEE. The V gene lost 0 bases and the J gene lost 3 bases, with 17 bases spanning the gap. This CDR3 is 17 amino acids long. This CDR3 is CASSLAQGGFRTDTQYF. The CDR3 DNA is TGTGCCAGCAGCTTGGCCCAAGGCGGATTTAGGACAGATACGCAGTATTTT.

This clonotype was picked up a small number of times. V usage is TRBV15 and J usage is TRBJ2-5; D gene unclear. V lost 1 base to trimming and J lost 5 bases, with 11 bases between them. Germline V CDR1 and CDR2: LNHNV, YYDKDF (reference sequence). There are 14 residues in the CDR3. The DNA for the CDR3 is TGTGCCACCAGCAGAGTGGGCCGTGGCGAGACCCAGTACTTC. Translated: CATSRVGRGETQYF. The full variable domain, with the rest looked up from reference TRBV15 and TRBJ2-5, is DAMVIQNPRYQVTQFGKPVTLSCSQTLNHNVMYWYQQKSSQAPKLLFHYYDKDFNNEADTPDNFQSRRPNTSFCFLDIRSPGLGDTAMYLCATSRVGRGETQYFGPGTRLLVL.

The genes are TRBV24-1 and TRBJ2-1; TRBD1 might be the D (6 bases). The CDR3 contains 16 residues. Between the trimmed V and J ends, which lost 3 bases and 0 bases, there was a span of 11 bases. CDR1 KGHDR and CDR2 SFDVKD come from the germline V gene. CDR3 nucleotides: TGTGCCACCAGTGATACCCAGGGGAGCTCCTACAATGAGCAGTTCTTC. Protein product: CATSDTQGSSYNEQFF.

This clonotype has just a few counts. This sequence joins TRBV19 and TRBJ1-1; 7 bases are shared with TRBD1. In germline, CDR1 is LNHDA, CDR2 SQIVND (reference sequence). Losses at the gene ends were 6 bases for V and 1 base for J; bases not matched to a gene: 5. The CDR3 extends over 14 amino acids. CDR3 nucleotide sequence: TGTGCCAGTAGAACCTCAGGGGGGAACACTGAAGCTTTCTTT. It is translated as CASRTSGGNTEAFF.

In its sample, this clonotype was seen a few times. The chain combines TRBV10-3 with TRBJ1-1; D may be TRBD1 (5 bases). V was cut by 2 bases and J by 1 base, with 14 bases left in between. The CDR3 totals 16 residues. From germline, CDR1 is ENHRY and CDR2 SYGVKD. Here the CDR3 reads CAISEPSAGQNTEAFF. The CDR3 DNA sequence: TGTGCCATCAGTGAGCCCAGCGCCGGACAGAACACTGAAGCTTTCTTT.

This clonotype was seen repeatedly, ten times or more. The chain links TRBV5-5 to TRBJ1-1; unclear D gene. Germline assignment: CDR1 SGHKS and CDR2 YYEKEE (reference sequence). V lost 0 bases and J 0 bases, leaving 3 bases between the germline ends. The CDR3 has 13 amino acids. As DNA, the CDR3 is TGTGCCAGCAGCTTGGTTCTGAACACTGAAGCTTTCTTT. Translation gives CASSLVLNTEAFF.

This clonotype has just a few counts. CDR3 DNA sequence: TGTGCCAGCTTAGAGGGCAACCGGGGCTATGGCTACACCTTC. Its translation is CASLEGNRGYGYTF. The chain recombines TRBV6-5 with TRBJ1-2, with unresolved D. The ends were cut back, 8 bases at V and 4 bases at J, with 17 bases in the middle. CDR1 is MNHEY, CDR2 SVGAGI, per germline. This CDR3 has 14 amino acids.

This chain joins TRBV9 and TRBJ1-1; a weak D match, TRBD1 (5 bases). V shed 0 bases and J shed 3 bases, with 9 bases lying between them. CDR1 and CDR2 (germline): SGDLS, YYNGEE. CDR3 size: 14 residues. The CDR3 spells CASSVEGRDTEAFF. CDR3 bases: TGTGCCAGCAGCGTAGAGGGGCGGGACACTGAAGCTTTCTTT. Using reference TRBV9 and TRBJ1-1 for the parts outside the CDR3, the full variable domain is DSGVTQTPKHLITATGQRVTLRCSPRSGDLSVYWYQQSLDQGLQFLIQYYNGEERAKGNILERFSAQQFPDLHSELNLSSLELGDSALYFCASSVEGRDTEAFFGQGTRLTVV.

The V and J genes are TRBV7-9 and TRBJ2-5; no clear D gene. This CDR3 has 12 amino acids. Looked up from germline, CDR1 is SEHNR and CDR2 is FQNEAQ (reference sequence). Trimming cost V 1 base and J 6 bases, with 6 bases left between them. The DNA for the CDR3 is TGTGCCAGCAGCTTAGGGACGCAGACCCAGTACTTC. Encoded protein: CASSLGTQTQYF.

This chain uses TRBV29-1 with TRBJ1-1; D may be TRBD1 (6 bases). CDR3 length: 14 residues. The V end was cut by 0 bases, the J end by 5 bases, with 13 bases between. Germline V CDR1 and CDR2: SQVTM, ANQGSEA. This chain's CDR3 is CSVEDPRGRTEAFF. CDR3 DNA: TGCAGCGTTGAAGACCCCAGGGGCCGGACTGAAGCTTTCTTT.

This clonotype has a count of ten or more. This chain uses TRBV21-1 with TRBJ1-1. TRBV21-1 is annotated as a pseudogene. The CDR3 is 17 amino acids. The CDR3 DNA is TGTGCCAGCAGCAAATCCACATACACCGGAGGAGACACTGAAGCTTTCTTT. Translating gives CASSKSTYTGGDTEAFF.

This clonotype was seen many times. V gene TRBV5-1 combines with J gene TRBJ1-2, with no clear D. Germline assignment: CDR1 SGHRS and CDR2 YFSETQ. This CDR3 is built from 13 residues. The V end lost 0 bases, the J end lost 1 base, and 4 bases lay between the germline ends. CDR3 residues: CASSLADNYGYTF. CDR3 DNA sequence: TGCGCCAGCAGCTTGGCTGATAACTATGGCTACACCTTC.

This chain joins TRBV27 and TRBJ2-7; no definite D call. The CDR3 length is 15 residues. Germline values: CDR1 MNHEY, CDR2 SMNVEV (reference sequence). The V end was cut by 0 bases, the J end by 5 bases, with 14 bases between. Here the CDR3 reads CASSLSNYNLHEQYF. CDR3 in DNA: TGTGCCAGCAGTTTATCGAATTACAACCTCCACGAGCAGTACTTC.

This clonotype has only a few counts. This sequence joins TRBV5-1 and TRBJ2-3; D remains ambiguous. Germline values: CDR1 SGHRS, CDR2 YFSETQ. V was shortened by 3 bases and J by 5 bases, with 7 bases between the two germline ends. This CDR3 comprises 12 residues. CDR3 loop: CASSWTEDTQYF. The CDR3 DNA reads TGCGCCAGCAGCTGGACCGAAGATACGCAGTATTTT. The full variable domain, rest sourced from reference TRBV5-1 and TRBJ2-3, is KAGVTQTPRYLIKTRGQQVTLSCSPISGHRSVSWYQQTPGQGLQFLFEYFSETQRNKGNFPGRFSGRQFSNSRSEMNVSTLELGDSALYLCASSWTEDTQYFGPGTRLTVL.

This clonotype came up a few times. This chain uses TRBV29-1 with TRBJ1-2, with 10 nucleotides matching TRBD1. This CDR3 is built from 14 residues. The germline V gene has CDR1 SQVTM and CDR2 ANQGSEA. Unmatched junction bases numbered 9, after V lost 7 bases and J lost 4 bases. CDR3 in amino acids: CSARTGTGVYGYTF. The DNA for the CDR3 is TGCAGCGCCCGGACCGGGACAGGGGTCTATGGCTACACCTTC.

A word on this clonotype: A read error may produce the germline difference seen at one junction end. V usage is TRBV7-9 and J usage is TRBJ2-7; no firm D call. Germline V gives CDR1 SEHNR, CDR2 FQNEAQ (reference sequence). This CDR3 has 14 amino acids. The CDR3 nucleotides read TGTGCCAGCAGCTTTGATTTTATGCAGTTGTTGTCCGACTTC. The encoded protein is CASSFDFMQLLSDF.

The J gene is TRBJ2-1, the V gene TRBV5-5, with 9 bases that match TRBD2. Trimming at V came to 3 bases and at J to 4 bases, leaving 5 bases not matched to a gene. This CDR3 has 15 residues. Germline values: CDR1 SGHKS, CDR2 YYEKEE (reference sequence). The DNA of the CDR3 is TGTGCCAGCAGCTCGACTAGCGGAGAGTACAATGAGCAGTTCTTC. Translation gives CASSSTSGEYNEQFF.

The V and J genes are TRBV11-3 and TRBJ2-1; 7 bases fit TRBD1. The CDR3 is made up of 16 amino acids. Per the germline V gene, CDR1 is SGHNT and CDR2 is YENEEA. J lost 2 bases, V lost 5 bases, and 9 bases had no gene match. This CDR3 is CASSLRRGPPYNEQFF. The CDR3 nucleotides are TGTGCCAGCAGCCTCCGAAGGGGGCCCCCCTACAATGAGCAGTTCTTC.

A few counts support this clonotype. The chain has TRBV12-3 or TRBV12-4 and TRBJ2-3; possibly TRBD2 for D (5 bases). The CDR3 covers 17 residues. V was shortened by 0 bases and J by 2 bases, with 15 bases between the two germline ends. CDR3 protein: CASSLAEGSDFTDTQYF. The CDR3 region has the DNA TGTGCCAGCAGTTTAGCAGAGGGATCAGATTTCACAGATACGCAGTATTTT.